What follows are 7 T cell receptor beta chains derived from one specimen sequenced in a study of T-cell reconstitution after alpha-beta-depleted transplantation in children. Unique molecular identifiers were built into the TCRbeta library. From the PCR reads, TCRdb called clonotypes with MiXCR, one entry per CDR3 protein. The profile shows approximately 300,000 distinct CDR3 sequences, 11% of them singletons. Source: peripheral blood, taken 180 days after TCRalphabeta/CD19-depleted stem cell transplant. The receptor source for this set is a male patient between 2 and 15 years old who had a stem cell transplant for chronic granulomatous disease, so the T cells may come from the graft donor.

Many counts were recorded for this clonotype. The gene calls are TRBV5-1 and TRBJ2-1, with 9 bases matching TRBD2. CDR3 length equals 15 residues. J was trimmed by 9 bases and V by 0 bases; bases with no gene match: 7. The V gene's germline CDR1 is SGHRS and CDR2 YFSETQ. Written as DNA, the CDR3 is TGCGCCAGCAGCTTGGTAGCGGGAGAAGGTGGTGAGCAGTTCTTC. Protein product: CASSLVAGEGGEQFF.

This clonotype showed up many times. The chain carries TRBV12-3 or TRBV12-4 and TRBJ2-6, with 7 bases identical to TRBD1. The CDR3 sequence is 15 residues long. V lost 6 bases, J lost 3 bases, and 5 bases stayed unmatched. CDR3 in amino acids: CASSQGQYGANVLTF. In nucleotides, the CDR3 is TGTGCCAGCAGCCAGGGACAGTATGGGGCCAACGTCCTGACTTTC.

This clonotype showed up many times. The chain carries TRBV25-1 and TRBJ1-5; tentative D call: TRBD1 (5 bases). CDR1 MGHDK and CDR2 SYGVNS come from the germline V gene. Trimming stripped 1 base from V and 1 base from J, with 11 bases between. This CDR3 comprises 16 residues. CDR3 bases: TGTGCCAGCAGTGAATCCCGCGGGGCGAGCAATCAGCCCCAGCATTTT. It codes for CASSESRGASNQPQHF. The full variable domain, with the rest looked up from reference TRBV25-1 and TRBJ1-5, is EADIYQTPRYLVIGTGKKITLECSQTMGHDKMYWYQQDPGMELHLIHYSYGVNSTEKGDLSSESTVSRIRTEHFPLTLESARPSHTSQYLCASSESRGASNQPQHFGDGTRLSIL.

V and J are TRBV30 and TRBJ1-1; 10 positions match TRBD1. There are 14 residues in the CDR3. Germline lookup yields CDR1 GTSNPN and CDR2 SVGIG (reference sequence). J lost 9 bases, V lost 2 bases, and 9 bases had no gene match. The CDR3 sequence: CAWSRRQGAGKAFF. The CDR3 region has the DNA TGTGCCTGGAGTAGACGACAGGGGGCGGGTAAAGCTTTCTTT.

Remarks on this clonotype: A single base separates this from a much larger clone, so it may be a read error. The J gene is TRBJ2-1, the V gene TRBV15, with 9 bases fitting TRBD2. The CDR3 totals 15 residues. Germline CDR1 reads LNHNV; CDR2 reads YYDKDF (reference sequence). V lost 1 base to trimming and J lost 6 bases; unmatched junction nucleotides: 4. The CDR3 protein is CATSRVAGGVNEQFF. The CDR3 DNA reads as TGTGCCACCAGCAGAGTGGCGGGGGGGGTCAATGAGCAGTTCTTC.

This clonotype appeared many times. V gene TRBV6-5 combines with J gene TRBJ2-7; 8 positions agree with TRBD1. Unmatched junction bases numbered 11, after V lost 2 bases and J lost 2 bases. The CDR3 is 17 amino acids. Germline lookup yields CDR1 MNHEY and CDR2 SVGAGI. CDR3 in amino acids: CASSYRRIGQGPYEQYF. The CDR3 nucleotides are TGTGCCAGCAGTTACCGGCGAATCGGACAGGGACCCTACGAGCAGTACTTC.

This clonotype has a count of ten or more. The chain employs TRBV12-3 or TRBV12-4 and TRBJ2-1; D gene unclear. Trimming took 3 bases from V and 10 from J, leaving 4 bases between them. The CDR3 covers 10 residues. CDR3 sequence (DNA): TGTGCCAGCAGTTTGGTGGAGCAGTTCTTC. Protein sequence: CASSLVEQFF.